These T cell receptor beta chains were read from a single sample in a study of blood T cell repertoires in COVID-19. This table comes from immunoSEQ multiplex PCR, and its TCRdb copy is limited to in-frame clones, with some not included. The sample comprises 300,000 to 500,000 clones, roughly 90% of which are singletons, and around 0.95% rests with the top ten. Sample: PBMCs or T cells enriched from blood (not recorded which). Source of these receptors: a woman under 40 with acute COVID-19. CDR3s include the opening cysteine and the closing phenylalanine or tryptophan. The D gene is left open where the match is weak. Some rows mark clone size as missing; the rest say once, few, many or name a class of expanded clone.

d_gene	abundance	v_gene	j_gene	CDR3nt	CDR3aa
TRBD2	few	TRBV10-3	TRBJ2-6	TGTGCCATCAGTGAGGGGACTAGCGGGGCTTCTGGGGCCAACGTCCTGACTTTC	CAISEGTSGASGANVLTF
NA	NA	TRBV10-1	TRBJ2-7	TGCGCCAGCAGCTCAACTACGAACTACGAGCAGTACTTC	CASSSTTNYEQYF
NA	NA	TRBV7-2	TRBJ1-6	TGTGCCAGCAGCTTAACCAGGGGCGTTAATTCACCCCTCCACTTT	CASSLTRGVNSPLHF
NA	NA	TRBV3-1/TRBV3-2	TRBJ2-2	TGTGCCAGCAGCCAGGAAGGGGGGGGCACGACCGGGGAGCTGTTTTTT	CASSQEGGGTTGELFF
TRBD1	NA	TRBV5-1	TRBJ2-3	TGCGCCAGCAGCTTACGACAGGGAATCACAGATACGCAGTATTTT	CASSLRQGITDTQYF
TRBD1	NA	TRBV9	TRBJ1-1	TGTGCCAGCAGCCACGGGACAGACATGAACACTGAAGCTTTCTTT	CASSHGTDMNTEAFF
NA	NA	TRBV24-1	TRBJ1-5	TGTGCCACCAGTGGGCAATATAGCAATCAGCCCCAGCATTTT	CATSGQYSNQPQHF
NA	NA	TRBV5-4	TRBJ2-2	TGTGCCAGCAGCCCCGGGGGGGACAGGGAACGGACCGGGGAGCTGTTTTTT	CASSPGGDRERTGELFF
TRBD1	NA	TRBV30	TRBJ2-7	TGTGCCTGGACGTGGCCGGGACAGATAATTTCCTACGAGCAGTACTTC	CAWTWPGQIISYEQYF
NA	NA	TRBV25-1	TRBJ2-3	TGTGCCAGCAGTGAGGGCCACCGCGATACGCAGTATTTT	CASSEGHRDTQYF
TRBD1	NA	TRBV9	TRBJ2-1	TGTGCCAGCAGCCCTCCACAGGGGCCCCACAATGAGCAGTTCTTC	CASSPPQGPHNEQFF
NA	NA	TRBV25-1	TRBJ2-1	TGTGCCAGCAGTGCTCCAGGGGCGAAGTCCTACGAGCAGTTCTTC	CASSAPGAKSYEQFF
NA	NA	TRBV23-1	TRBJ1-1	TGCGCCAGCAGTCAAAGGTCAGGGTCCAAGAACACTGAAGCTTTCTTT	CASSQRSGSKNTEAFF
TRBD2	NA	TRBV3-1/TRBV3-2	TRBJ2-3	TGTGCCAGCAGCCCATTTAGCGGGGGGTCCACAGATACGCAGTATTTT	CASSPFSGGSTDTQYF
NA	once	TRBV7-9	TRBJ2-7	TGTGCCAGCAGCTCTGACTTGATCTCCTACGAGCAGTACTTC	CASSSDLISYEQYF
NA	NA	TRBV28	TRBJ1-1	TGTGCCAGCGGTGAGGGAAGGGAGGCTGAAGCTTTCTTT	CASGEGREAEAFF
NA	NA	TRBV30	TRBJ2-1	TGTGCCTGGAGTGTTGGTTTGGAGCGGCGCTCCTACAATGAGCAGTTCTTC	CAWSVGLERRSYNEQFF
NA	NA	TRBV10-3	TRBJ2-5	TGTGCCATCAGTGACCAACAAGAGACCCAGTACTTC	CAISDQQETQYF
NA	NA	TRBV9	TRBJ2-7	TGTGCCAGCAGCGTAGCCGCCAGTTCGTACGAGCAGTACTTC	CASSVAASSYEQYF
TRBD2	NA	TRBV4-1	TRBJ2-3	TGCGCCAGCAGCCCCTTCGGGGGGGCCTTAGTAGATACGCAGTATTTT	CASSPFGGALVDTQYF
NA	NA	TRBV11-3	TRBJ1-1	TGTGCCAGCAGCTTAGGGGCCGGCACTGAAGCTTTCTTT	CASSLGAGTEAFF
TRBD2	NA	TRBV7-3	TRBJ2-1	TGTGCCAGCAGCCCCTCTGGACTAGCGGGGGTGGAGGAGCAGTTCTTC	CASSPSGLAGVEEQFF
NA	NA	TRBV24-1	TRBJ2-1	TGTGCCACCAGTGATTTTGTGGGAAGGGGCGATGAGCAGTTCTTC	CATSDFVGRGDEQFF
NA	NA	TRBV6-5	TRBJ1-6	TGTGCCAGCAGGAGGACCGGGAGCCTGGTGTCACCCCTCCACTTT	CASRRTGSLVSPLHF
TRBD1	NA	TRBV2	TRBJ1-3	TGTGCCAGCAACGACAGGGCTGGAAACACCATATATTTT	CASNDRAGNTIYF
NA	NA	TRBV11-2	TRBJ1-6	TGTGCCAGCAGCTTTGGGAGGGGAAGTCTAAATTCACCCCTCCACTTT	CASSFGRGSLNSPLHF
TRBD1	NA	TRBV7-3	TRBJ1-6	TGTGCCAGCAGCAACCCGGACAGGGCCAATTCACCCCTCCACTTT	CASSNPDRANSPLHF
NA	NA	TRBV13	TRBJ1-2	TGTGCCAGCAGGCGGACACCTTATGGCTACACCTTC	CASRRTPYGYTF
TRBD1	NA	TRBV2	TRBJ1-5	TGTGCCAGCAGCCGGACAGGGGGGGGCAATCAGCCCCAGCATTTT	CASSRTGGGNQPQHF
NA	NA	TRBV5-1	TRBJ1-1	TGCGCCAGCAGCCATCAAATGAACACTGAAGCTTTCTTT	CASSHQMNTEAFF
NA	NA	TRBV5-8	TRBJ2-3	TGTGCCAGCAGCTACGGGCCGACTAGTGACTGGTATTTT	CASSYGPTSDWYF